Below are 5 T cell receptor beta chains sequenced from a single sample in a study of cytomegalovirus exposure and HLA in healthy donors. PCR used 60 Vbeta primers and 13 Jbeta primers. Clones were read by immunoSEQ multiplex PCR, and TCRdb kept only the in-frame ones, dropping some. The sample consists of around 120,000 clones, around 67% of them appearing once. The sequenced material came from PBMCs. Source of these receptors: a woman in her 40s in good health and CMV-seronegative.

The chain recombines TRBV11-2 with TRBJ2-3, with TRBD2 matching 9 bases. Germline V CDR1 and CDR2: SGHAT, FQNNGV. The CDR3 covers 19 residues. V was pared by 0 bases and J by 0 bases, with 10 bases of the junction left unmatched. CDR3 sequence (DNA): TGTGCCAGCAGCTTAGATTTCCAGCGGGGGGCCCCTAGCACAGATACGCAGTATTTT. Its protein product is CASSLDFQRGAPSTDTQYF.

The table lists this clone with a count of one. CDR3 nucleotide sequence: TGTGCCACCAGCAGAGATCGTGGTCCAGGGGGTGAGAATCAGCCCCAGCATTTT. Protein sequence: CATSRDRGPGGENQPQHF. This chain joins TRBV15 and TRBJ1-5; 7 bases map to TRBD1. CDR3 length equals 18 residues. Germline loops: CDR1 LNHNV, CDR2 YYDKDF (reference sequence). The V and J ends lost 0 bases and 4 bases, in that order; junction bases with no gene match: 12.

The table lists this clone with a few counts. This chain uses TRBV14 with TRBJ2-7; 7 nucleotides agree with TRBD2. Unmatched junction bases numbered 6, after V lost 1 base and J lost 3 bases. Per the germline V gene, CDR1 is SGHDN and CDR2 is FVKESK. The CDR3 runs to 15 residues. For the CDR3, the DNA is TGTGCCAGCAGCCAAGGCCTAGCGGTCGTCTACGAGCAGTACTTC. Translation gives CASSQGLAVVYEQYF. The full variable domain, in which reference TRBV14 and TRBJ2-7 provide the parts outside the CDR3, is EAGVTQFPSHSVIEKGQTVTLRCDPISGHDNLYWYRRVMGKEIKFLLHFVKESKQDESGMPNNRFLAERTGGTYSTLKVQPAELEDSGVYFCASSQGLAVVYEQYFGPGTRLTVT.

The chain combines TRBV6-5 with TRBJ1-2; D ambiguous. V lost 4 bases and J 4 bases, leaving 10 bases between the germline ends. The germline V gene has CDR1 MNHEY and CDR2 SVGAGI. This CDR3 comprises 13 residues. CDR3 in amino acids: CASSLAEGYGYTF. For the CDR3, the DNA is TGTGCCAGCAGTTTGGCGGAGGGCTATGGCTACACCTTC.

A remark on this clone: One end of the junction fails to match germline, which may point to a read error. The chain is built from TRBV27 and TRBJ2-1; maybe TRBD2 (6 bases). CDR3 length: 15 amino acids. The germline V gene encodes CDR1 MNHEY and CDR2 SMNVEV (reference sequence). The CDR3 loop is CASSVSSESYNEQFF. CDR3 coding DNA: TGTGCCAGCAGTGTATCTAGCGAGTCCTACAATGAGCAGTTCTTC.